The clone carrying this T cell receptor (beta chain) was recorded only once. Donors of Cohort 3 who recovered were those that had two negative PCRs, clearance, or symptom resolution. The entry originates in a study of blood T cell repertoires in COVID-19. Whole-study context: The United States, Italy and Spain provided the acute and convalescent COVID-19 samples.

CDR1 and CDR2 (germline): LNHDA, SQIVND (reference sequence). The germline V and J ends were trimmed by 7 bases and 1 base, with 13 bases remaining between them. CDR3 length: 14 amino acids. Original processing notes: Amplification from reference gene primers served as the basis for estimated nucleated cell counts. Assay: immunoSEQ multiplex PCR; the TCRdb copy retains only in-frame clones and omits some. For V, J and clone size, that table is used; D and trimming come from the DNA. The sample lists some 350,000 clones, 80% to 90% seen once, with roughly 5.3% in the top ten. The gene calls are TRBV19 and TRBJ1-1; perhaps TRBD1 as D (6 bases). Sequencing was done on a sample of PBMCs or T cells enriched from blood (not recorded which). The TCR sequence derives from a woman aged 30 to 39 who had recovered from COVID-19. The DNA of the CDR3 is TGTGCCAGTAAGGGCGGGGGCTGGAACACTGAAGCTTTCTTT. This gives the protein CASKGGGWNTEAFF.